These 9 T cell receptor beta chains were sequenced from one sample in a study of blood T cell repertoires in COVID-19. Repertoires were generated with immunoSEQ multiplex PCR, while TCRdb's copy carries only in-frame clones and drops some. The table has about 430,000 clones, about 90% seen once. What was sequenced was peripheral blood. These receptors originate from a man younger than 30 with COVID-19, enrolled during active disease.

The chain has TRBV5-1 and TRBJ2-2, with D possibly being TRBD2 (6 bases). The V end was cut by 0 bases, the J end by 6 bases, with 15 bases between. From germline, CDR1 is SGHRS and CDR2 YFSETQ. The CDR3 extends over 16 amino acids. This CDR3 reads CASSLDATPGAGELFF. The CDR3 nucleotides read TGCGCCAGCAGCTTGGACGCAACGCCGGGGGCCGGGGAGCTGTTTTTT.

The J gene is TRBJ1-2, the V gene TRBV5-4, with D hard to call. CDR1 SGHNT and CDR2 YYREEE come from the germline V gene (reference sequence). V was shortened by 5 bases and J by 1 base, with 9 bases between the two germline ends. This CDR3 has 13 residues. The CDR3 reads CASRTQNNYGYTF. Written as DNA, the CDR3 is TGTGCCAGCAGAACACAGAATAACTATGGCTACACCTTC.

This rearrangement joins TRBV2 to TRBJ2-3, with D perhaps TRBD2 (7 bases). V was cut by 2 bases and J by 3 bases, with 15 bases left in between. CDR3 length: 16 residues. Germline assignment: CDR1 SNHLY and CDR2 FYNNEI. CDR3 coding DNA: TGTGCCAGCAGTGAATCGTGGGGGGGGGCGACAGATACGCAGTATTTT. It translates to CASSESWGGATDTQYF.

This clone was picked up a small number of times. The identical CDR3 is also encoded by other nucleotide sequences in the sample. This chain links TRBV7-9 with TRBJ2-7; 7 bases are shared with TRBD1. Germline CDR1 is SEHNR and CDR2 is FQNEAQ (reference sequence). The CDR3 consists of 13 residues. J was trimmed by 4 bases and V by 5 bases; bases with no gene match: 5. CDR3 bases: TGTGCCAGCAGCCCGGGACAGAATTACGAGCAGTACTTC. As protein: CASSPGQNYEQYF.

The CDR3 region has the DNA TGCGCCAGCAGCTTGGAAGGGGGTTGGGGTTCACCCCTCCACTTT. Its protein product is CASSLEGGWGSPLHF. The V gene is TRBV5-1, the J gene TRBJ1-6; D possibly corresponds to TRBD1 (6 bases). Trimming shortened V by 0 bases and J by 9 bases, and 13 bases separated the two germline ends. The germline V gene encodes CDR1 SGHRS and CDR2 YFSETQ. This CDR3 has 15 amino acids.

This clone came up a few times. The genes are TRBV18 and TRBJ1-4, with 8 bases identical to TRBD1. This CDR3 has 16 amino acids. Germline CDR1 is KGHSH and CDR2 is LQKENI. After removal of 3 bases from V and 7 bases from J, the junction contained 10 bases not matched to a gene. The CDR3 loop is CASSPNPTGVREKLFF. The CDR3 DNA follows: TGTGCCAGCTCACCCAACCCGACAGGGGTTCGTGAAAAACTGTTTTTT.

The chain combines TRBV7-6 with TRBJ1-2; maybe TRBD1 (6 bases). Germline assignment: CDR1 SGHVS and CDR2 FNYEAQ. CDR3 size: 18 residues. The germline V and J ends were trimmed by 2 bases and 1 base, with 20 bases remaining between them. The CDR3 nucleotides are TGTGCCAGCAGCTTACAAAGAACAGGGAATGGTCTTAACTATGGCTACACCTTC. It translates to CASSLQRTGNGLNYGYTF.

This clone showed up just a few times. The rearrangement links TRBV7-3 to TRBJ2-3, with D perhaps TRBD2 (5 bases). Trimming took 2 bases from V and 6 from J, leaving 12 bases between them. Germline CDR1 is SGHTA and CDR2 is FQGTGA. There are 14 residues in the CDR3. CDR3 region: CASSLGPSMDTQYF. CDR3 DNA sequence: TGTGCCAGCAGCTTAGGTCCTAGCATGGATACGCAGTATTTT.

The gene calls are TRBV19 and TRBJ2-3, with 8 bases lining up with TRBD1. Germline loops: CDR1 LNHDA, CDR2 SQIVND (reference sequence). This CDR3 comprises 15 residues. V lost 4 bases and J lost 2; bases outside the gene matches: 5. This CDR3 is CASSTPGQATDTQYF. In DNA, the CDR3 is TGTGCCAGTAGTACACCGGGACAGGCCACAGATACGCAGTATTTT.